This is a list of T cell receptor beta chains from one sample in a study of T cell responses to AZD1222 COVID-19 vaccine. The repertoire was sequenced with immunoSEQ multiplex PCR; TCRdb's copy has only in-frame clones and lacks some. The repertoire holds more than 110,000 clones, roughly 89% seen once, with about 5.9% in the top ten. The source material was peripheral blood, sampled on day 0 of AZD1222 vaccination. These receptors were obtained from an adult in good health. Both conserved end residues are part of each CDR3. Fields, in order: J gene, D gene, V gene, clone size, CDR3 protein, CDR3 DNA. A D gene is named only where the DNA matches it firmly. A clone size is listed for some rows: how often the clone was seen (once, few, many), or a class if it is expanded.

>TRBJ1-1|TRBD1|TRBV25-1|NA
CASSEYSTGKPFF
TGTGCCAGCAGTGAATATTCGACAGGGAAACCTTTCTTT
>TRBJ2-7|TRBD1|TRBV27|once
CASRRMGQGAHEQYF
TGTGCCAGCAGACGCATGGGACAGGGGGCCCACGAGCAGTACTTC
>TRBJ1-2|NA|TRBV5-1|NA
CASSLDRGYGYTF
TGCGCCAGCAGCTTGGATAGGGGCTATGGCTACACCTTC
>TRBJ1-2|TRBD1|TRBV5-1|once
CASSLVGTGRDYGYTF
TGCGCCAGCAGCTTGGTCGGGACAGGGCGGGACTATGGCTACACCTTC
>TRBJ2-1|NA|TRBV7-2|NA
CASSLEAAYNEQFF
TGTGCCAGCAGCTTAGAAGCAGCCTACAATGAGCAGTTCTTC
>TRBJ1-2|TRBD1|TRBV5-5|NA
CASSLELVGTGDVNYGYTF
TGTGCCAGCAGCTTGGAACTTGTCGGGACAGGGGATGTTAACTATGGCTACACCTTC
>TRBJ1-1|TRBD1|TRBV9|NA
CASSRQGGQTEAFF
TGTGCCAGCAGCCGCCAGGGGGGGCAAACTGAAGCTTTCTTT
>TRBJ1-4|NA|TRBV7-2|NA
CASSAVRGPNEKLFF
TGTGCCAGCAGCGCGGTGCGTGGGCCTAATGAAAAACTGTTTTTT
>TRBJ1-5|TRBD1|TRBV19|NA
CASSTGTGVQPQHF
TGTGCCAGTAGCACCGGGACAGGGGTTCAGCCCCAGCATTTT
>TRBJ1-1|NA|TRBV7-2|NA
CASSPTTGAPGRAFF
TGTGCCAGCAGCCCCACTACGGGGGCCCCCGGCCGAGCTTTCTTT
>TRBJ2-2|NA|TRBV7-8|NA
CASSLAFTRQYTGELFF
TGTGCCAGCAGCTTAGCTTTTACAAGACAGTACACCGGGGAGCTGTTTTTT
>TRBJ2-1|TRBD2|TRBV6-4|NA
CASSDLAGGFDEQFF
TGTGCCAGCAGTGACCTAGCGGGAGGGTTCGATGAGCAGTTCTTC
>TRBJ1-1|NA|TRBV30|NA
CAWSFTIDWNTEAFF
TGTGCCTGGAGTTTCACGATTGATTGGAACACTGAAGCTTTCTTT
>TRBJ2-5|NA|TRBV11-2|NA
CASSLGGQETQYF
TGTGCCAGCAGCTTAGGAGGGCAAGAGACCCAGTACTTC
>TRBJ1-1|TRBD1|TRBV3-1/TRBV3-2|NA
CASSFRTGNTEAFF
TGTGCCAGCAGCTTTAGGACAGGGAACACTGAAGCTTTCTTT
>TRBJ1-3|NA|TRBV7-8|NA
CASSLAATPSYF
TGTGCCAGCAGCTTAGCGGCAACGCCTTCATATTTT
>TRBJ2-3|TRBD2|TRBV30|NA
CAWSRGLATDTQYF
TGTGCCTGGAGTAGGGGACTAGCAACAGATACGCAGTATTTT
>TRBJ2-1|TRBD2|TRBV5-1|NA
CASSLKGTSGNSYNEQFF
TGCGCCAGCAGCTTGAAAGGGACTAGCGGGAACTCCTACAATGAGCAGTTCTTC
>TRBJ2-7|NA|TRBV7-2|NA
CASSFTPTHEQYF
TGTGCCAGCAGCTTCACCCCGACCCACGAGCAGTACTTC
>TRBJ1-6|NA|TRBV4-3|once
CASSLNGRDSPLHF
TGCGCCAGCAGCCTAAACGGACGAGATTCACCCCTCCACTTT
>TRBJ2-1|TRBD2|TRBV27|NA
CASRRGTSGRAFNEQFF
TGTGCCAGCAGGCGTGGGACTAGCGGGAGGGCCTTCAATGAGCAGTTCTTC
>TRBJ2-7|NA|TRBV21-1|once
CASSKAASGRPRSSRVTYEQYF
TGTGCCAGCAGCAAAGCGGCTAGCGGGAGACCCCGAAGTTCCCGTGTAACCTACGAGCAGTACTTC
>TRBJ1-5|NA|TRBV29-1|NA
CSVAAGSRQPQHF
TGCAGCGTCGCAGCAGGGTCGAGGCAGCCCCAGCATTTT
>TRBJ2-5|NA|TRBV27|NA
CASSLLDSQETQYF
TGTGCCAGCAGTTTATTGGACAGCCAAGAGACCCAGTACTTC
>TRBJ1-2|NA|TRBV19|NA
CASSREGPYGYTF
TGTGCCAGTAGTAGGGAGGGGCCCTATGGCTACACCTTC
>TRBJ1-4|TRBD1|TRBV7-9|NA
CASSFGLRQGAVANEKLFF
TGTGCCAGCAGCTTTGGGCTTCGTCAGGGGGCGGTCGCTAATGAAAAACTGTTTTTT
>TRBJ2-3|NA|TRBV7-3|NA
CASSLDTDTQYF
TGTGCCAGCAGCTTAGATACAGATACGCAGTATTTT
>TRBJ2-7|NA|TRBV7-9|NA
CASSLDDLGEQYF
TGTGCCAGCAGCTTAGACGACCTGGGGGAGCAGTACTTC
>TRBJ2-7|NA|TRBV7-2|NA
CASSLAHGGGKWSYEQYF
TGTGCCAGCAGCTTAGCGCACGGGGGCGGGAAATGGTCCTACGAGCAGTACTTC
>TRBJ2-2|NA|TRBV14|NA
CASHSGPTGELFF
TGTGCCAGCCACAGCGGGCCCACCGGGGAGCTGTTTTTT
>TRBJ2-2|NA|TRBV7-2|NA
CASSLEGWGGELFF
TGTGCCAGCAGCTTAGAAGGGTGGGGCGGGGAGCTGTTTTTT
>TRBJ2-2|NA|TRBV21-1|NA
CASSERQASNTGELFF
TGTGCCAGCAGTGAGAGGCAGGCCTCGAACACCGGGGAGCTGTTTTTT
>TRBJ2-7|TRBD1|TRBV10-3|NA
CAISESGQGHEQYF
TGTGCCATCAGTGAGTCCGGACAGGGTCACGAGCAGTACTTC
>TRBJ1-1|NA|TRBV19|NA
CASTGGATGKNTEAFF
TGTGCCAGTACTGGTGGAGCCACAGGGAAAAACACTGAAGCTTTCTTT
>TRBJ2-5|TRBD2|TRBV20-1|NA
CSARGGETQYF
TGCAGTGCCCGGGGGGGAGAGACCCAGTACTTC
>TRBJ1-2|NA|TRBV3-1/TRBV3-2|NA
CASSPLGGLKGYTF
TGTGCCAGCAGCCCCCTCGGGGGGCTCAAGGGCTACACCTTC
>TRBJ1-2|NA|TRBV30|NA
CAWRGLGPSGPGPYGYTF
TGTGCCTGGAGGGGTCTCGGACCTAGCGGGCCCGGTCCATATGGCTACACCTTC
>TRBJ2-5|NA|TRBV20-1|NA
CSASDEGETQYF
TGCAGTGCTAGTGACGAGGGAGAGACCCAGTACTTC
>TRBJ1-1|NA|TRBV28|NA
CASSTVNTEAFF
TGTGCCAGCAGCACCGTGAACACTGAAGCTTTCTTT
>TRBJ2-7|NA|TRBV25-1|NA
CASSEQGLHNYEQYF
TGTGCCAGCAGTGAACAGGGCCTCCACAACTACGAGCAGTACTTC
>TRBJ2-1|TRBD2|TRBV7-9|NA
CASSLTSGSDEQFF
TGTGCCAGCAGCTTGACTAGCGGGAGCGATGAGCAGTTCTTC
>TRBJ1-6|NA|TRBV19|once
CASSWDPYNSPLHF
TGTGCCAGTAGTTGGGACCCCTATAATTCACCCCTCCACTTT
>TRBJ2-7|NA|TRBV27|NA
CASSSSRSLNLHEWDYEQYF
NA
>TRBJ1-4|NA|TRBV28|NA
CAIRTAPNEKLFF
TGTGCCATCCGGACAGCCCCTAATGAAAAACTGTTTTTT
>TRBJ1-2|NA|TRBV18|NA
CASSPGAGYGYTF
TGTGCCAGCTCACCCGGGGCAGGCTATGGCTACACCTTC
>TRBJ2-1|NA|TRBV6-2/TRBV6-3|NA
CASSYSKRANEQFF
TGTGCCAGCAGTTACTCGAAACGGGCGAATGAGCAGTTCTTC
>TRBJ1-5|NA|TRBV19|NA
CASRVQGTSCNQPQHF
TGTGCCAGTAGGGTGCAGGGGACCTCCTGCAATCAGCCCCAGCATTTT
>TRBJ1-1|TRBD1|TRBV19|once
CASRGWTGGRRAEAFF
TGTGCCAGTAGGGGCTGGACAGGGGGAAGGAGGGCTGAAGCTTTCTTT